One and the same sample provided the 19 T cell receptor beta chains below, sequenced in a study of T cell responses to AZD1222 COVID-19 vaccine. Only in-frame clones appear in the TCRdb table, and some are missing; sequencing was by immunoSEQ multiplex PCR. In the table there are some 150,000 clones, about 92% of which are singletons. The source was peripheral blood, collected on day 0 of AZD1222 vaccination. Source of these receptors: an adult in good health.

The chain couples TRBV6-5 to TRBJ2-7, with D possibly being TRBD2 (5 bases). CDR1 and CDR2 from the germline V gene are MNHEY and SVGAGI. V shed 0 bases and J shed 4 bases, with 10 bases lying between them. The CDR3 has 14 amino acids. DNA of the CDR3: TGTGCCAGCAGTTACTCGAATTCGGGATACGAGCAGTACTTC. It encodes CASSYSNSGYEQYF.

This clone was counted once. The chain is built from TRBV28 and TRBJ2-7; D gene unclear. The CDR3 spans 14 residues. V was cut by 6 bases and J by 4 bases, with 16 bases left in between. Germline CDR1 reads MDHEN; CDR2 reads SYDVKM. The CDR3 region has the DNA TGTGCCAGCAGCTATCCCGTTAGGGATTACGAGCAGTACTTC. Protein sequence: CASSYPVRDYEQYF.

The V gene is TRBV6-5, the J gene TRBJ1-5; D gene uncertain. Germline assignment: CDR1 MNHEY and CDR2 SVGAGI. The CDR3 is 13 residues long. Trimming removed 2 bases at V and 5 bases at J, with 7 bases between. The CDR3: CASSYALHQPQHF. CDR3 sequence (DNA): TGTGCCAGCAGTTACGCGCTCCATCAGCCCCAGCATTTT.

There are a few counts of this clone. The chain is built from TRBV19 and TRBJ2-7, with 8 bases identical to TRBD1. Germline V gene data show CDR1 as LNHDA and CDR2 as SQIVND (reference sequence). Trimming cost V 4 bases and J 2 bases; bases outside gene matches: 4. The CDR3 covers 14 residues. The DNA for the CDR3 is TGTGCCAGTAGTAACGGACAGGGCACCTACGAGCAGTACTTC. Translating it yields CASSNGQGTYEQYF. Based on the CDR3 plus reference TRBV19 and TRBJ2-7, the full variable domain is DGGITQSPKYLFRKEGQNVTLSCEQNLNHDAMYWYRQDPGQGLRLIYYSQIVNDFQKGDIAEGYSVSREKKESFPLTVTSAQKNPTAFYLCASSNGQGTYEQYFGPGTRLTVT.

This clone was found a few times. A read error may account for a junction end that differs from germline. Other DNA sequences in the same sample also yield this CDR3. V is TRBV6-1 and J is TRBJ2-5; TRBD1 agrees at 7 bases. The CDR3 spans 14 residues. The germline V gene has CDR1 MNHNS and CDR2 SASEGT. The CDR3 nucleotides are TGTGCCAGCAGCGAAGGACAGGTGCAAGAGACCCAGTACTTC. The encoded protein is CASSEGQVQETQYF.

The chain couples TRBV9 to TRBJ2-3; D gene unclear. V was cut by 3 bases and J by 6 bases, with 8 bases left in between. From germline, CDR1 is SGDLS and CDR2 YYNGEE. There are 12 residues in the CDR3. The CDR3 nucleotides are TGTGCCAGCAGCGGCTCAGCGGATACGCAGTATTTT. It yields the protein CASSGSADTQYF.

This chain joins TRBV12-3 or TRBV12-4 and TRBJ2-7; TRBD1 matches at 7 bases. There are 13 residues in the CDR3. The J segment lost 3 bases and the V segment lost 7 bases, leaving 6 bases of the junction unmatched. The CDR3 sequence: CASNRDRSYEQYF. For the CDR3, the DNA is TGTGCCAGCAACCGGGACAGAAGCTACGAGCAGTACTTC.

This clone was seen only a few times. The CDR3 nucleotides are TGTGCCAGCAGTCCCCCCACGAGGGGCAAAGGCTACACCTTC. It specifies CASSPPTRGKGYTF. The chain recombines TRBV28 with TRBJ1-2, with D perhaps TRBD1 (5 bases). CDR1 is MDHEN, CDR2 SYDVKM, per germline. CDR3 length equals 14 residues. The ends were cut back, 5 bases at V and 8 bases at J, with 18 bases in the middle.

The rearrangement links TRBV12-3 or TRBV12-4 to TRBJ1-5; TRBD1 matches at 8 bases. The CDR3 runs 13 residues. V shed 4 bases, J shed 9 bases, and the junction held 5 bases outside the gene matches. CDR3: CASSSETGVPQHF. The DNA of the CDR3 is TGTGCCAGCAGTTCGGAGACAGGGGTGCCCCAGCATTTT.

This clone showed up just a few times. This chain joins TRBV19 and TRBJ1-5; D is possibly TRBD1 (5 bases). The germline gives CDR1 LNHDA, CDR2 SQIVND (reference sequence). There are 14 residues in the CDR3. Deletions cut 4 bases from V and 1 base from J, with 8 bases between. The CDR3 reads CASSTRVSNQPQHF. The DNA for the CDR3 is TGTGCCAGTAGTACCAGGGTCAGCAATCAGCCCCAGCATTTT. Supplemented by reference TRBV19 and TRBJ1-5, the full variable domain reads DGGITQSPKYLFRKEGQNVTLSCEQNLNHDAMYWYRQDPGQGLRLIYYSQIVNDFQKGDIAEGYSVSREKKESFPLTVTSAQKNPTAFYLCASSTRVSNQPQHFGDGTRLSIL.

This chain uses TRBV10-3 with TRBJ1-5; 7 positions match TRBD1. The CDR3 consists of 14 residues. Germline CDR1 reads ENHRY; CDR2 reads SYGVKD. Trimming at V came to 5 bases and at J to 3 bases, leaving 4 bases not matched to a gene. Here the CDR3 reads CAISRDRFNQPQHF. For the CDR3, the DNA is TGTGCCATCAGTCGGGACAGATTCAATCAGCCCCAGCATTTT.

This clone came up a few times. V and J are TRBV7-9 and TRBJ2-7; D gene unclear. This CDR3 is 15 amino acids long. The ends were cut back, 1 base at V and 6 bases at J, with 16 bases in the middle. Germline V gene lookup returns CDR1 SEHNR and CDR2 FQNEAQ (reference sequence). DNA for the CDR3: TGTGCCAGCAGCTTAGGTGGGCAATTCCCTGGCGAGCAGTACTTC. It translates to CASSLGGQFPGEQYF.

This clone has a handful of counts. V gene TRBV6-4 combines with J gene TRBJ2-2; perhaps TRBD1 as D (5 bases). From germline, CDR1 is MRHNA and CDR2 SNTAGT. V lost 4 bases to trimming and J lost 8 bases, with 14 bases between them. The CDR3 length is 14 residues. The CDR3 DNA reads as TGTGCCAGCAGTGTGACAGCCGAAGGAGGGGAGCTGTTTTTT. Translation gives CASSVTAEGGELFF.

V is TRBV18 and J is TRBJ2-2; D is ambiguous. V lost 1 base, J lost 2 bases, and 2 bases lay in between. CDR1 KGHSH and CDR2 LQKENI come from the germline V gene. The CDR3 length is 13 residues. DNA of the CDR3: TGTGCCAGCTCACCACAAAACACCGGGGAGCTGTTTTTT. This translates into CASSPQNTGELFF.

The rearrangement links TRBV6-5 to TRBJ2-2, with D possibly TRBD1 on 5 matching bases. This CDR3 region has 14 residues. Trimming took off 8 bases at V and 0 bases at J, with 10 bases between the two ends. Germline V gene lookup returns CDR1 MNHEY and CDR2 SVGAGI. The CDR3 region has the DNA TGTGCCAGCCGCCTAGGGGCGAACACCGGGGAGCTGTTTTTT. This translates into CASRLGANTGELFF.

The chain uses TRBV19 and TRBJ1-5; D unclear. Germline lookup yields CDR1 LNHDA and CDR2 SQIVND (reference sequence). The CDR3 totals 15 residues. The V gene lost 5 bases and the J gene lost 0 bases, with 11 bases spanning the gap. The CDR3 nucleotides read TGTGCCAGTAGTCGGGAGACCTTTAGCAATCAGCCCCAGCATTTT. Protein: CASSRETFSNQPQHF. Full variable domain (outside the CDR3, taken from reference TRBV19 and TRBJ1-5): DGGITQSPKYLFRKEGQNVTLSCEQNLNHDAMYWYRQDPGQGLRLIYYSQIVNDFQKGDIAEGYSVSREKKESFPLTVTSAQKNPTAFYLCASSRETFSNQPQHFGDGTRLSIL.

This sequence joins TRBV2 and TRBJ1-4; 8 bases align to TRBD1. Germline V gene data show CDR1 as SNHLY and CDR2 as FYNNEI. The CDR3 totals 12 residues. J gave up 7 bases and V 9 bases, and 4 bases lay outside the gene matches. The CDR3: CASQGAGEKLFF. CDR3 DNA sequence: TGTGCCAGTCAGGGGGCTGGTGAAAAACTGTTTTTT.

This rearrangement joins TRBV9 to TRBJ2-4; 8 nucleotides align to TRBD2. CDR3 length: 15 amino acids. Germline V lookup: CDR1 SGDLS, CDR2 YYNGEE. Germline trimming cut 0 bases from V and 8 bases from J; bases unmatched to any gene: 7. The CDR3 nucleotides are TGTGCCAGCAGCGTAGGGGTTGGAGCGGGGGACATTCAGTACTTC. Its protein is CASSVGVGAGDIQYF.

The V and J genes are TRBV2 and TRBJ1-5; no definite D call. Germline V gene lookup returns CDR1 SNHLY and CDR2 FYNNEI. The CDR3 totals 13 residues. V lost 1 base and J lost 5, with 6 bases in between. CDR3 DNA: TGTGCCAGCAGTGAAGGGGGAGATCAGCCCCAGCATTTT. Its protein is CASSEGGDQPQHF.